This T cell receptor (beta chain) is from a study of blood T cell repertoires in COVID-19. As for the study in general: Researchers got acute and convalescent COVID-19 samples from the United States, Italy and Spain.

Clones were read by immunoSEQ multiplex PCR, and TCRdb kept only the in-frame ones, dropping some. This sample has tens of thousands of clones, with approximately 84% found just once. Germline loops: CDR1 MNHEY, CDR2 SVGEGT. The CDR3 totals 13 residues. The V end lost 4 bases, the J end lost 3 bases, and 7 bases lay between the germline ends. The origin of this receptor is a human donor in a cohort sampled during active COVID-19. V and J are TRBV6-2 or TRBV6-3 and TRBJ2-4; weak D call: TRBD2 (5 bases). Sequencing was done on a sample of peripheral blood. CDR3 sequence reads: CASSFEGKNIQYF. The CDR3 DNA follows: TGTGCCAGCAGTTTTGAGGGCAAAAACATTCAGTACTTC.